The 2 T cell receptor beta chains below were found in one sample sequenced in a study of blood T cell repertoires in COVID-19. TCRdb's copy holds only in-frame clones and misses some; the assay was immunoSEQ multiplex PCR. The table shows 250,000 or so clones, with over 75% occurring only once. Sequencing input: PBMCs or T cells enriched from blood (not recorded which). These receptors were collected from a woman in her 40s who had been exposed to COVID-19.

The J gene is TRBJ2-3, the V gene TRBV5-6; 8 positions match TRBD1. The germline V gene has CDR1 SGHDT and CDR2 YYEEEE. The CDR3 has 14 residues. The J segment lost 6 bases and the V segment lost 2 bases, leaving 5 bases of the junction unmatched. The CDR3 bases are TGTGCCAGCAGCTTCTGGACAGGGTGGGATACGCAGTATTTT. It translates to CASSFWTGWDTQYF.

DNA for the CDR3: TGTGCCAGCAGTGAATTTGGGCCGGGCGGGGGAGGCTACACCTTC. It specifies CASSEFGPGGGGYTF. The chain couples TRBV2 to TRBJ1-2; perhaps TRBD1 as D (5 bases). The CDR3 loop spans 15 amino acids. In germline, CDR1 is SNHLY, CDR2 FYNNEI. The ends were cut back, 2 bases at V and 8 bases at J, with 18 bases in the middle.